A selection of T cell receptor beta chains follows, all from one sample in a study of shared clonotypes between healthy human individuals. The data were produced by immunoSEQ multiplex PCR, yet TCRdb's version contains in-frame clones alone and is incomplete. The repertoire has roughly 490,000 clones, around 80% of them found once; the top ten carry roughly 12%. The sample was PBMCs. Source of these receptors: a woman aged 40 to 55 in good health. Some clones in this sample may be carry-over from other donors' samples. CDR3s leave out the opening cysteine and the closing phenylalanine or tryptophan. For some rows the clone size is stated as once, few or many, or as a class when expanded; others skip it.

J gene	clone size	V gene	CDR3 protein
TRBJ2-7	once	TRBV6-1	ASSDGVTYEQY
TRBJ2-1	.	TRBV5-1	ASGRTSASRNEQF
TRBJ1-2	.	TRBV27	ASSLESNGVYYGYT
TRBJ1-4	.	TRBV6-5	ASSPHGPRNEKLF
TRBJ2-7	.	TRBV5-1	ASSSGSSYEQY
TRBJ2-1	.	TRBV11-1	ASSRGLAGAGGEQF
TRBJ2-5	.	TRBV2	ASSPLQGAGETQY
TRBJ2-3	.	TRBV5-1	ASSLVQGDTDTQY
TRBJ1-2	many	TRBV6-6	ASRGTGVYYGYT
TRBJ2-7	.	TRBV11-1	ASSFDSYEQY
TRBJ1-5	.	TRBV5-1	ASSLGQGTQPQH
TRBJ1-1	few	TRBV18	ASSPETGENTEAF
TRBJ2-5	.	TRBV7-2	ASTTTGTQY
TRBJ2-2	few	TRBV11-2	ASSPPSGATNTGELF
TRBJ1-1	.	TRBV7-9	ASSLGGLNWVNTEAF
TRBJ2-1	.	TRBV4-3	ASSQELAGGPGDEQF
TRBJ2-4	few	TRBV27	ASTVEGVVWY
TRBJ2-7	.	TRBV30	AWSVLKGGDSYEQY
TRBJ2-5	.	TRBV15	ATSRSGIKQETQY
TRBJ1-1	once	TRBV7-3	ASSLTQGVTEAF
TRBJ2-7	.	TRBV28	ASTLTGSYEQY
TRBJ2-7	.	TRBV19	ASSMGQGYEQY
TRBJ2-7	once	TRBV18	ASSGSGQAYEQY
TRBJ2-1	few	TRBV18	ASSPNPWGLADNEQF
TRBJ2-3	.	TRBV6-4	ASSEGGGVTDTQY